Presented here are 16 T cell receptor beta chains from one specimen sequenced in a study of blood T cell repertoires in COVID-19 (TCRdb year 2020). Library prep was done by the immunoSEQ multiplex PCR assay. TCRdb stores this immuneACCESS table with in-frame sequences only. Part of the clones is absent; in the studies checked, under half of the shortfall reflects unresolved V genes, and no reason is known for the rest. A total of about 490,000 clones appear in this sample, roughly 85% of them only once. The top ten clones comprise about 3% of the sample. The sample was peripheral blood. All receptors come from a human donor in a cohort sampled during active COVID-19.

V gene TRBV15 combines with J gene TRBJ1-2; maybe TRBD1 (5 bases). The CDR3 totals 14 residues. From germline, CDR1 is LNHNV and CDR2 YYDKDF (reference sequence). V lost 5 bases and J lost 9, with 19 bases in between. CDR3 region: CATSQGPESKSYTF. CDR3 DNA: TGTGCCACCAGCCAGGGTCCCGAGAGTAAGAGCTACACCTTC.

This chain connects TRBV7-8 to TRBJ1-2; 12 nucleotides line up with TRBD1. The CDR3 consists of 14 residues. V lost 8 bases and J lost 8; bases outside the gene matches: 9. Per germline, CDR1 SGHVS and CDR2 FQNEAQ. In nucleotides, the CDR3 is TGTGCCAGCGCCACCGGGACAGGGGGCAGGGGCTACACCTTC. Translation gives CASATGTGGRGYTF. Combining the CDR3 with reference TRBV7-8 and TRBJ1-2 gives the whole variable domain GAGVSQSPRYKVAKRGQDVALRCDPISGHVSLFWYQQALGQGPEFLTYFQNEAQLDKSGLPSDRFFAERPEGSVSTLKIQRTQQEDSAVYLCASATGTGGRGYTFGSGTRLTVV.

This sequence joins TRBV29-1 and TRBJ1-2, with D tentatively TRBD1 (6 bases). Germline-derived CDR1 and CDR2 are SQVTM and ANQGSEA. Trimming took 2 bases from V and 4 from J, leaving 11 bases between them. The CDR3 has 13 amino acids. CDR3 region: CSVELGQSYGYTF. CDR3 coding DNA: TGCAGCGTTGAATTGGGACAAAGCTATGGCTACACCTTC.

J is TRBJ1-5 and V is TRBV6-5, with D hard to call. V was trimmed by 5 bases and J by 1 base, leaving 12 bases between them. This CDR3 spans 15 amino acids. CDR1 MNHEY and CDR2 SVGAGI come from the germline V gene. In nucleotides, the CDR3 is TGTGCCAGCAGTCAAAGACGAGGGAGCAATCAGCCCCAGCATTTT. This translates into CASSQRRGSNQPQHF.

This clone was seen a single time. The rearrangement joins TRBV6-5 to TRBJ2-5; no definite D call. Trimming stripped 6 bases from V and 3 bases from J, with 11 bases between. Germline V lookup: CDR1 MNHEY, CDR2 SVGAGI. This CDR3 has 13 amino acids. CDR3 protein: CASSPGRKETQYF. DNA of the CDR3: TGTGCCAGCAGCCCCGGTAGAAAAGAGACCCAGTACTTC.

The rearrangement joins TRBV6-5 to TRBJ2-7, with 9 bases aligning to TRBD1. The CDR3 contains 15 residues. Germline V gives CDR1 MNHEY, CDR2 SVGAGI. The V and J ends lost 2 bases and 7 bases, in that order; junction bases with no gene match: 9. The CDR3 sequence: CASSYGTGSLREQYF. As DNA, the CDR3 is TGTGCCAGCAGTTACGGGACAGGGTCACTACGGGAGCAGTACTTC.

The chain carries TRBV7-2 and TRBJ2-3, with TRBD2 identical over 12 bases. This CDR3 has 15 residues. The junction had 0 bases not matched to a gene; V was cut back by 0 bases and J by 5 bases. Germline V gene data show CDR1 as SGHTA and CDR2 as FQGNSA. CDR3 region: CASSLAGLAGDTQYF. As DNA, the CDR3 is TGTGCCAGCAGCTTAGCGGGACTAGCGGGAGATACGCAGTATTTT.

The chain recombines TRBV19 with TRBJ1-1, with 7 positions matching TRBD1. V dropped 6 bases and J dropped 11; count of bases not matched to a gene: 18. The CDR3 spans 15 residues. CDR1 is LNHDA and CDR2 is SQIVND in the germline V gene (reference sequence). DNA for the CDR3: TGTGCCAGTAGAGCCCGACAGGGTGAAGACTCTCCGGCTTTCTTT. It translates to CASRARQGEDSPAFF.

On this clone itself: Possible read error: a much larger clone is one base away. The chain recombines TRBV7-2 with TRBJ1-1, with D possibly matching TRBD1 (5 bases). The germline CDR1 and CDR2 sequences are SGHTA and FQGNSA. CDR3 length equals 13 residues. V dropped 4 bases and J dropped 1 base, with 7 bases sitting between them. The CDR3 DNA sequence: TGTGCCAGCAGCTCGGACACGAACACTGAAGCTTTCTTT. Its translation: CASSSDTNTEAFF. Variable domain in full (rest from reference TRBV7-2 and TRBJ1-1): GAGVSQSPSNKVTEKGKDVELRCDPISGHTALYWYRQSLGQGLEFLIYFQGNSAPDKSGLPSDRFSAERTGGSVSTLTIQRTQQEDSAVYLCASSSDTNTEAFFGQGTRLTVV.

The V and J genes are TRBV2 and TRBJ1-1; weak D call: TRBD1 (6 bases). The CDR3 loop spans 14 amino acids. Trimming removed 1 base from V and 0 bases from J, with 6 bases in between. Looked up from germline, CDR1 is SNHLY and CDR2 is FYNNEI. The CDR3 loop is CASSEDRVNTEAFF. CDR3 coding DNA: TGTGCCAGCAGTGAAGACAGGGTGAACACTGAAGCTTTCTTT.

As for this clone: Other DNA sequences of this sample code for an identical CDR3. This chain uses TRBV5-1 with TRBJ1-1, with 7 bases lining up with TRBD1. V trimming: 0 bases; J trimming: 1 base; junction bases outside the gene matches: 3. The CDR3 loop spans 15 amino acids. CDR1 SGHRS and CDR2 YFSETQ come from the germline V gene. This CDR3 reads CASSLEGAGNTEAFF. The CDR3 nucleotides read TGCGCCAGCAGCTTGGAGGGGGCGGGGAACACTGAAGCTTTCTTT.

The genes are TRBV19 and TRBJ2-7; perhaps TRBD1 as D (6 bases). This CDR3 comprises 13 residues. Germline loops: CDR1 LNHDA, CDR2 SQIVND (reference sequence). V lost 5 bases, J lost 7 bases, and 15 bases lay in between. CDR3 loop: CASSWGPGGEQYF. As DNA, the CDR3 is TGTGCCAGTAGTTGGGGGCCCGGTGGGGAGCAGTACTTC.

CDR3 residues: CASSDRGGSYNEQFF. DNA for the CDR3: TGTGCCAGCAGTGATCGGGGAGGTTCCTACAATGAGCAGTTCTTC. V and J are TRBV2 and TRBJ2-1; tentatively, D is TRBD2 (6 bases). Germline assignment: CDR1 SNHLY and CDR2 FYNNEI. V gave up 3 bases and J gave up 1 base, with 10 bases separating them. This CDR3 is built from 15 residues.

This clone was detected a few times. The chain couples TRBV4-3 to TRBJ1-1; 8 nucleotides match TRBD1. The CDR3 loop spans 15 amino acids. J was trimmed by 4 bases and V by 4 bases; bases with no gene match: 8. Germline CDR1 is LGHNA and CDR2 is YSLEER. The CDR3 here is CASSLTTGAGTEAFF. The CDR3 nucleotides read TGCGCCAGCAGCCTAACGACAGGGGCTGGCACTGAAGCTTTCTTT.

The CDR3, as DNA: TGTGCCAGTAGTCTTCGCACACAGGGGGTATACGAGCAGTACTTC. It specifies CASSLRTQGVYEQYF. The rearrangement uses TRBV19 and TRBJ2-7; TRBD1 agrees at 8 bases. This CDR3 spans 15 amino acids. The germline gives CDR1 LNHDA, CDR2 SQIVND (reference sequence). J lost 4 bases, V lost 5 bases, and 10 bases had no gene match.

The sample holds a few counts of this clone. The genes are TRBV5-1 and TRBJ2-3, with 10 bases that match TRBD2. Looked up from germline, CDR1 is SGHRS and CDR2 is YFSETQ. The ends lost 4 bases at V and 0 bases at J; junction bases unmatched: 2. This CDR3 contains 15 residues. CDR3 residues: CASSEREGSTDTQYF. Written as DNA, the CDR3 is TGCGCCAGCAGCGAGCGGGAGGGTAGCACAGATACGCAGTATTTT.